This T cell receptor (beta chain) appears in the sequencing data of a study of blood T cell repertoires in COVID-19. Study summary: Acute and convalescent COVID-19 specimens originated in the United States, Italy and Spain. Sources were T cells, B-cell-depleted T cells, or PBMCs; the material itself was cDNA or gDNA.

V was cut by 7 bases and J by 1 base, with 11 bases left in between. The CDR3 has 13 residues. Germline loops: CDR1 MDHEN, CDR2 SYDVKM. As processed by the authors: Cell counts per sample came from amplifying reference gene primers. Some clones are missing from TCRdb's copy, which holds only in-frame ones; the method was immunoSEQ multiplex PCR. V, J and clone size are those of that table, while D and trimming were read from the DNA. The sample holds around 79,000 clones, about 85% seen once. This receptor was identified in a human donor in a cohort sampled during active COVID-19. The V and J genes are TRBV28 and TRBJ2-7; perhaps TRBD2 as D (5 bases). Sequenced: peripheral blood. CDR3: CASKRVLSYEQYF. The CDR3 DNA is TGTGCCAGCAAGAGGGTGCTTTCCTACGAGCAGTACTTC.